This record covers a single T cell receptor beta chain. Its antigen is not identified. The data are from a study of human CD8 memory T cell subsets. Study findings and constraints: Whereas effector memory cells differed, stem-like memory and precursor exhausted T cells had comparably high diversity.

Germline values: CDR1 SGHRS, CDR2 YFSETQ. The CDR3 covers 17 residues. Sequencing libraries of TCR beta were made by UMI-labeled 5' RACE. TCRdb derives one entry per CDR3 protein from the 5' RACE reads, leaving out DNA. Its listing shows about 3,500 distinct CDR3 sequences. Total CD8+ T cells were enriched by negative magnetic separation. RNA was isolated from duplicate vials, each containing about 150,000 sorted CD8+ T cells, for every subset. V and J are TRBV5-1 and TRBJ2-3; TCRdb designates TRBD2, a call that cannot be tested without DNA. The sequenced sample consisted of CD8+ effector memory T cells (TEM) sorted from PBMCs. Regarding subset: effector memory CD8 T cells, CCR7- CD45RO+ CD95+. The receptor comes from a human donor in good health. CDR3 sequence: CASRGTSGSTSTDTQYF.